A single sample is the source of the 13 T cell receptor beta chains below, sequenced in a study of blood T cell repertoires in COVID-19. The data were produced by immunoSEQ multiplex PCR, yet TCRdb's version contains in-frame clones alone and is incomplete. Of about 260,000 clones in the sample, approximately 82% were seen once. The specimen was peripheral blood. Source of these receptors: a woman older than 75 with acute or convalescent COVID-19.

The chain carries TRBV7-3 and TRBJ2-3, with TRBD2 as a possible D gene (5 bases). The CDR3 loop spans 16 amino acids. V lost 5 bases, J lost 6 bases, and 21 bases lay in between. Germline CDR1 is SGHTA and CDR2 is FQGTGA. The CDR3 nucleotides read TGTGCCAGCAGCCCACTCCCGGGGAGAAGAAGTGATACGCAGTATTTT. It specifies CASSPLPGRRSDTQYF.

The chain is built from TRBV11-1 and TRBJ1-2; 8 positions agree with TRBD1. Germline loops: CDR1 SGHAT, CDR2 FQDESV (reference sequence). This CDR3 is built from 15 residues. Unmatched junction bases numbered 6, after V lost 4 bases and J lost 2 bases. The CDR3 loop is CASSSPGTGNYGYTF. DNA of the CDR3: TGTGCCAGCAGCTCCCCCGGGACAGGAAACTATGGCTACACCTTC.

The chain couples TRBV5-8 to TRBJ2-1; D is possibly TRBD2 (6 bases). The CDR3 has 14 residues. V lost 2 bases and J lost 10, with 16 bases in between. The germline V gene has CDR1 SGHTS and CDR2 YDEGEE. CDR3: CASSLVYTGDEQFF. Here the CDR3 DNA reads TGTGCCAGCAGCTTAGTGTATACGGGAGACGAGCAGTTCTTC. Looking up the rest from reference TRBV5-8 and TRBJ2-1 gives the full variable domain: EAGVTQSPTHLIKTRGQQATLRCSPISGHTSVYWYQQALGLGLQFLLWYDEGEERNRGNFPPRFSGRQFPNYSSELNVNALELEDSALYLCASSLVYTGDEQFFGPGTRLTVL.

V gene TRBV11-3 combines with J gene TRBJ2-5; 8 bases map to TRBD2. This CDR3 is built from 14 residues. J gave up 4 bases and V 5 bases, and 6 bases lay outside the gene matches. Germline CDR1 and CDR2: SGHNT and YENEEA. CDR3 amino acids: CASSPRGGPETQYF. As DNA, the CDR3 is TGTGCCAGCAGCCCCCGGGGGGGGCCAGAGACCCAGTACTTC.

V usage is TRBV21-1 and J usage is TRBJ2-1; TRBD2, the table's D call, lacks a check against the DNA. TRBV21-1 represents a pseudogene. The CDR3 extends over 17 amino acids. Here the CDR3 reads CASSSGTSLSSYNEQFF. CDR3 bases: TGTGCCAGCAGCAGTGGGACTAGCTTAAGCTCCTACAATGAGCAGTTCTTC.

The CDR3 is CASSQGQGKSPLHF. The CDR3 DNA is TGTGCCAGCAGCCAAGGTCAGGGGAAATCACCCCTCCACTTT. The chain employs TRBV3-1 (or the pseudogene TRBV3-2) and TRBJ1-6, with a possible D match to TRBD1 (6 bases). The germline CDR1 and CDR2 sequences are LGHDT and YNNKEL (reference sequence). The CDR3 is made up of 14 amino acids. The V end was cut by 1 base, the J end by 10 bases, with 11 bases between.

The V gene is TRBV28, the J gene TRBJ2-7; unclear D gene. The CDR3 is 15 amino acids. Trimming removed 2 bases at V and 1 base at J, with 12 bases between. The germline V gene encodes CDR1 MDHEN and CDR2 SYDVKM. The CDR3: CASSLTTGRSYEQYF. The CDR3 DNA is TGTGCCAGCAGTTTAACGACCGGCAGGTCCTACGAGCAGTACTTC.

The chain couples TRBV12-5 to TRBJ2-1; 7 nucleotides align to TRBD1. The germline V gene encodes CDR1 LGHNT and CDR2 FRNRAP. The V gene end was trimmed by 7 bases and the J gene end by 2 bases; junction bases not matched to a gene: 8. CDR3 size: 15 residues. Here the CDR3 DNA reads TGTGCTAGTGAGGGGGCCCGGGACGCCTACAATGAGCAGTTCTTC. Its translation: CASEGARDAYNEQFF.

This chain connects TRBV28 to TRBJ2-7; D ambiguous. This CDR3 spans 13 amino acids. Trimming took off 3 bases at V and 6 bases at J, with 12 bases between the two ends. Germline CDR1 is MDHEN and CDR2 is SYDVKM. The CDR3 region is CASSFGGFSEQYF. The CDR3 nucleotides are TGTGCCAGCAGTTTTGGCGGATTTAGCGAGCAGTACTTC.

This clone was counted a single time. V is TRBV5-1 and J is TRBJ2-3, with a possible D match to TRBD2 (6 bases). The CDR3 is 15 amino acids. Germline CDR1 and CDR2: SGHRS and YFSETQ. Between the trimmed V and J ends, which lost 4 bases and 4 bases, there was a span of 16 bases. The CDR3 protein is CASSPPGGTADTQYF. Written as DNA, the CDR3 is TGCGCCAGCAGCCCCCCGGGCGGGACGGCAGATACGCAGTATTTT.

This clone was counted once. This rearrangement joins TRBV28 to TRBJ1-5; possible D gene TRBD1, 5 bases. The germline V and J ends were trimmed by 6 bases and 1 base, with 13 bases remaining between them. CDR1 is MDHEN, CDR2 SYDVKM, per germline. The CDR3 covers 15 residues. CDR3 nucleotide sequence: TGTGCCAGCAGAATGGGGGGTATCAGCAATCAGCCCCAGCATTTT. Encoded protein: CASRMGGISNQPQHF.

The CDR3 spells CSLGQIRSNTGELFF. CDR3 in DNA: TGTTCCCTGGGACAAATCAGAAGTAACACCGGGGAGCTGTTTTTT. The J gene is TRBJ2-2, the V gene TRBV6-5; D perhaps matches TRBD1 (6 bases). CDR3 length: 15 amino acids. CDR1 MNHEY and CDR2 SVGAGI come from the germline V gene.

The V call is TRBV5-1, the J call TRBJ1-1, with 11 bases fitting TRBD1. The length of the CDR3 is 16 residues. Looked up from germline, CDR1 is SGHRS and CDR2 is YFSETQ. With 2 bases clipped from V and 5 bases from J, the junction kept 8 bases outside the gene matches. CDR3 sequence reads: CASSLSGQGARTEAFF. The CDR3 DNA is TGCGCCAGCAGCTTATCTGGACAGGGGGCAAGGACTGAAGCTTTCTTT.